This T cell receptor beta chain was recovered during a study of early T cells in non-severe SARS-CoV-2 infection. Whole-study context: Sequencing input comprised bulk RNA from unsorted whole blood; chain pairing was not available.

This clonotype was counted only a few times. Its antigen remains unknown. Unique molecular identifiers (one per individual cDNA molecule) were attached. TCRdb reanalysed the 5' RACE reads using MiXCR and keeps one entry per CDR3 protein. The sample includes approximately 76,000 distinct CDR3 sequences, about 11% of them seen just once. Study results and limitations: Matching results from VDJdb favored anti-spike CD8 responses, leaving private and CD4 specificities undetected.

Germline V lookup: CDR1 MRHNA, CDR2 SNTAGT. The V gene lost 5 bases and the J gene lost 3 bases, with 13 bases spanning the gap. The CDR3 has 14 amino acids. This chain joins TRBV6-4 and TRBJ1-2; D might be TRBD1 (6 bases). The sequenced sample was whole blood. The receptor comes from an adult who was a healthcare worker with PCR-confirmed SARS-CoV-2 infection or an uninfected control (not recorded which). The CDR3 is CASSPEAGDYGYTF. The CDR3 nucleotides are TGTGCCAGCAGTCCCGAGGCAGGGGACTATGGCTACACCTTC.